In this sample, the clone carrying this TCR beta chain turned up a few times. The antigen is unknown. The source of the sample is a study of cytomegalovirus exposure and HLA in healthy donors. The CDR3 contains 14 residues. The V gene's germline CDR1 is SEHNR and CDR2 FQNEAQ (reference sequence). With 3 bases removed from V and 5 bases from J, the gap between germline ends came to 13 bases. Study findings and constraints: With high specificity and sensitivity, the classifier reportedly diagnosed cytomegalovirus status.

With 60 Vbeta and 13 Jbeta primers, the PCR was carried out. Here immunoSEQ multiplex PCR was the method, and the copy in TCRdb shows in-frame clones only, minus some. The sample lists under 150,000 clones, less than 85% occurring once. Material: PBMCs. The origin of this receptor is a woman aged 45 to 65 in good health and CMV-seropositive. The chain combines TRBV7-9 with TRBJ2-5; D is unclear. The CDR3 bases are TGTGCCAGCAGCTTTCCCGGTACTTATGAGACCCAGTACTTC. It encodes CASSFPGTYETQYF.